Below are 10 T cell receptor beta chains sequenced from a single sample in a study of blood T cell repertoires in COVID-19. Data came from immunoSEQ multiplex PCR; TCRdb stores just in-frame clones and leaves some out. This table has some 150,000 clones, approximately 84% appearing once. The sample comprised peripheral blood. The receptors originated from a middle-aged man with acute or convalescent COVID-19.

The V call is TRBV30, the J call TRBJ2-2; D perhaps matches TRBD1 (5 bases). Trimming shortened V by 3 bases and J by 4 bases, and 12 bases separated the two germline ends. This CDR3 is 14 amino acids long. In germline, CDR1 is GTSNPN, CDR2 SVGIG (reference sequence). Written as DNA, the CDR3 is TGTGCCTGGAGGCGGCAGGGCGGCACCGGGGAGCTGTTTTTT. Translating it yields CAWRRQGGTGELFF.

V is TRBV5-1 and J is TRBJ1-6; D possibly corresponds to TRBD1 (6 bases). CDR3 length: 14 residues. Per germline, CDR1 SGHRS and CDR2 YFSETQ. Deletions cut 2 bases from V and 13 bases from J, with 16 bases between. The CDR3 coding sequence is TGCGCCAGCAGCTTAGGGACGGGCCAGGGGCCCCTCCACTTT. Its protein product is CASSLGTGQGPLHF.

This clone was seen only a few times. This chain links TRBV11-2 with TRBJ2-7, with 10 bases lining up with TRBD1. The CDR3 consists of 16 residues. The V gene end was trimmed by 0 bases and the J gene end by 4 bases; junction bases not matched to a gene: 6. Germline V gene data show CDR1 as SGHAT and CDR2 as FQNNGV. The CDR3 nucleotides are TGTGCCAGCAGCTTAGATGGGACAGGGGTAGGTTACGAGCAGTACTTC. It codes for CASSLDGTGVGYEQYF.

The sample holds one count of this clone. The rearrangement joins TRBV9 to TRBJ1-6, with D hard to call. The CDR3 contains 15 residues. The V gene lost 4 bases and the J gene lost 7 bases, with 15 bases spanning the gap. Germline lookup yields CDR1 SGDLS and CDR2 YYNGEE. For the CDR3, the DNA is TGTGCCAGCAGCTTGGCAGCAGGTCCGAATTCACCCCTCCACTTT. Its translation: CASSLAAGPNSPLHF.

The chain couples TRBV5-1 to TRBJ1-1, with D uncertain. V lost 7 bases to trimming and J lost 5 bases, with 18 bases between them. Germline V gene lookup returns CDR1 SGHRS and CDR2 YFSETQ. The CDR3 runs to 14 residues. The CDR3 loop is CASRLSPPGTEAFF. In DNA, the CDR3 is TGCGCCAGCCGACTGTCCCCACCTGGGACTGAAGCTTTCTTT.

The chain uses TRBV4-3 and TRBJ1-4, with 9 nucleotides matching TRBD1. J lost 6 bases, V lost 3 bases, and 5 bases had no gene match. This CDR3 has 15 amino acids. Germline lookup yields CDR1 LGHNA and CDR2 YSLEER. The CDR3 DNA is TGCGCCAGCAGCCAGGACGACAGGGGGGATGAAAAACTGTTTTTT. It codes for CASSQDDRGDEKLFF.

This clone has just one count. The chain's CDR3 is CSVESPGGNEKLFF. CDR3 sequence (DNA): TGCAGCGTTGAATCGCCGGGTGGTAATGAAAAACTGTTTTTT. The gene calls are TRBV29-1 and TRBJ1-4; D uncertain. V dropped 2 bases and J dropped 4 bases, with 11 bases sitting between them. The CDR3 is 14 amino acids. CDR1 is SQVTM, CDR2 ANQGSEA, per germline. Full variable domain (missing parts from reference TRBV29-1 and TRBJ1-4): SAVISQKPSRDICQRGTSLTIQCQVDSQVTMMFWYRQQPGQSLTLIATANQGSEATYESGFVIDKFPISRPNLTFSTLTVSNMSPEDSSIYLCSVESPGGNEKLFFGSGTQLSVL.

The chain joins TRBV5-1 to TRBJ1-1; maybe TRBD1 (6 bases). CDR1 SGHRS and CDR2 YFSETQ come from the germline V gene. V was pared by 4 bases and J by 10 bases, with 23 bases between. CDR3 length: 15 residues. CDR3 DNA sequence: TGCGCCAGCAGCCCACTCACAGGGCCCGCGGTTGGAGCTTTCTTT. It is translated as CASSPLTGPAVGAFF.

This sequence joins TRBV6-5 and TRBJ2-7, with 13 nucleotides matching TRBD2. CDR1 is MNHEY, CDR2 SVGAGI, per germline. This CDR3 has 16 amino acids. The V gene end was trimmed by 4 bases and the J gene end by 3 bases; junction bases not matched to a gene: 6. CDR3 sequence (DNA): TGTGCCAGCAGTTCCACCGGGACTAGCGGGGACTACGAGCAGTACTTC. It codes for CASSSTGTSGDYEQYF.

This chain joins TRBV10-3 and TRBJ2-2, with TRBD1 matching over 10 bases. Trimming removed 9 bases from V and 5 bases from J; junction bases left unmatched: 12. Germline V gives CDR1 ENHRY, CDR2 SYGVKD. The CDR3 is 16 residues long. The DNA for the CDR3 is TGTGCCATTGCCGGACAGGGGGTGATAACAACCGGGGAGCTGTTTTTT. This encodes CAIAGQGVITTGELFF.